These 11 T cell receptor beta chains came from one sample sequenced in a study of T cells in Graves' hyperthyroidism and ophthalmopathy. The investigators amplified TCR beta CDR3 regions from RNA transcripts. The HTBI primer set drove a first-round RT-PCR of the TCR CDR3. TCRdb reprocessed the multiplex PCR reads via MiXCR and lists one record per CDR3 protein. The table has 620,000 or so distinct CDR3 sequences, about 14% seen once. Source material: blood. The origin of the receptors is a woman in her fifties or sixties with Graves' ophthalmopathy.

This clonotype was seen ten or more times. V gene TRBV24-1 combines with J gene TRBJ2-3, with D hard to call. Trimming removed 3 bases at V and 1 base at J, with 10 bases between. CDR1 KGHDR and CDR2 SFDVKD come from the germline V gene. The CDR3 is 15 residues long. CDR3 loop: CATSDLIGRTDTQYF. CDR3 in DNA: TGTGCCACCAGTGATCTAATAGGGCGCACAGATACGCAGTATTTT.

The V call is TRBV7-2, the J call TRBJ2-2; D is possibly TRBD2 (6 bases). CDR1 and CDR2 from the germline V gene are SGHTA and FQGNSA. This CDR3 is built from 16 residues. Trimming cost V 6 bases and J 4 bases, with 18 bases left between them. DNA of the CDR3: TGTGCCAGCAGTCTCCAGCGGGCCCCATCCACCGGGGAGCTGTTTTTT. This translates into CASSLQRAPSTGELFF. The whole variable domain, remainder taken from reference TRBV7-2 and TRBJ2-2, is GAGVSQSPSNKVTEKGKDVELRCDPISGHTALYWYRQSLGQGLEFLIYFQGNSAPDKSGLPSDRFSAERTGGSVSTLTIQRTQQEDSAVYLCASSLQRAPSTGELFFGEGSRLTVL.

The chain recombines TRBV12-5 with TRBJ1-6; 10 bases are a match to TRBD1. The germline V gene encodes CDR1 LGHNT and CDR2 FRNRAP. After removal of 4 bases from V and 9 bases from J, the junction contained 3 bases not matched to a gene. The length of the CDR3 is 14 residues. CDR3 nucleotides: TGTGCTAGTGGTTGGGGACAGGGGAGTTCACCCCTCCACTTT. It specifies CASGWGQGSSPLHF. The variable domain in full, with the rest retrieved from reference TRBV12-5 and TRBJ1-6, is DARVTQTPRHKVTEMGQEVTMRCQPILGHNTVFWYRQTMMQGLELLAYFRNRAPLDDSGMPKDRFSAEMPDATLATLKIQPSEPRDSAVYFCASGWGQGSSPLHFGNGTRLTVT.

Many counts were recorded for this clonotype. The J gene is TRBJ2-5, the V gene TRBV28; D call uncertain. V was cut by 6 bases and J by 10 bases, with 12 bases left in between. Germline values: CDR1 MDHEN, CDR2 SYDVKM. This CDR3 spans 11 amino acids. CDR3 bases: TGTGCCAGCAGCCCCGCATGGGACCAGTACTTC. Translated, it gives CASSPAWDQYF. The full variable domain, completed using reference TRBV28 and TRBJ2-5, is DVKVTQSSRYLVKRTGEKVFLECVQDMDHENMFWYRQDPGLGLRLIYFSYDVKMKEKGDIPEGYSVSREKKERFSLILESASTNQTSMYLCASSPAWDQYFGPGTRLLVL.

V usage is TRBV3-1 and J usage is TRBJ2-5; 10 nucleotides agree with TRBD1. The CDR3 covers 17 residues. From germline, CDR1 is LGHDT and CDR2 YNNKEL (reference sequence). Germline trimming cut 4 bases from V and 4 bases from J; bases unmatched to any gene: 12. CDR3 nucleotides: TGTGCCAGCAGCCGTCCATTCGGGACAGGGGTAGCAGAGACCCAGTACTTC. Translating gives CASSRPFGTGVAETQYF.

This clonotype was seen a handful of times. The chain's CDR3 is CASSAPGQGREQYF. CDR3 nucleotide sequence: TGTGCCAGCAGCGCCCCGGGACAGGGAAGGGAGCAGTACTTC. The chain employs TRBV9 and TRBJ2-7, with TRBD1 identical over 9 bases. The CDR3 sequence is 14 residues long. Germline-derived CDR1 and CDR2 are SGDLS and YYNGEE. V lost 3 bases to trimming and J lost 7 bases; unmatched junction nucleotides: 8.

This clonotype showed up many times. The V gene is TRBV11-1, the J gene TRBJ2-3; D gene ambiguous. The CDR3 contains 13 residues. Germline values: CDR1 SGHAT, CDR2 FQDESV (reference sequence). Trimming removed 7 bases at V and 2 bases at J, with 10 bases between. The CDR3 DNA reads TGTGCCAGCATGAGGATACCCACAGATACGCAGTATTTT. This translates into CASMRIPTDTQYF.

This clonotype was detected ten times or more. The rearrangement uses TRBV18 and TRBJ2-1; D is perhaps TRBD1 or TRBD2 (5 bases each). The germline CDR1 and CDR2 sequences are KGHSH and LQKENI. The CDR3 has 14 residues. V gave up 3 bases and J gave up 8 bases, with 14 bases separating them. CDR3 DNA: TGTGCCAGCTCACCCAAAAAACGGGACGATGAGCAGTTCTTC. Translating gives CASSPKKRDDEQFF. The variable domain in full, completed from reference TRBV18 and TRBJ2-1, reads NAGVMQNPRHLVRRRGQEARLRCSPMKGHSHVYWYRQLPEEGLKFMVYLQKENIIDESGMPKERFSAEFPKEGPSILRIQQVVRGDSAAYFCASSPKKRDDEQFFGPGTRLTVL.

This clonotype was counted a few times. V gene TRBV7-3 combines with J gene TRBJ2-2; TRBD1 aligns across 7 bases. The CDR3 is made up of 16 amino acids. V dropped 2 bases and J dropped 2; count of bases not matched to a gene: 5. The germline gives CDR1 SGHTA, CDR2 FQGTGA. The CDR3 reads CASSLYRGSNTGELFF. In nucleotides, the CDR3 is TGTGCCAGCAGCTTATACAGGGGCTCCAACACCGGGGAGCTGTTTTTT.

This clonotype was picked up many times. The chain has TRBV7-9 and TRBJ1-2; 7 bases match TRBD1. CDR1 and CDR2 from the germline V gene are SEHNR and FQNEAQ (reference sequence). The CDR3 consists of 15 residues. J gave up 8 bases and V 2 bases, and 11 bases lay outside the gene matches. The CDR3 nucleotides read TGTGCCAGCAGCTTACTGACAGGGCCCGGTGGAGGCTACACCTTC. Encoded protein: CASSLLTGPGGGYTF.

This clonotype was seen at least ten times. The genes are TRBV4-3 and TRBJ2-1; 14 bases map to TRBD2. The CDR3 is 17 residues long. Germline lookup yields CDR1 LGHNA and CDR2 YSLEER. J was trimmed by 5 bases and V by 1 base; bases with no gene match: 4. The CDR3 coding sequence is TGCGCCAGCAGCCAAGTTTTGGGACTAGCGGGAGACAATGAGCAGTTCTTC. Encoded protein: CASSQVLGLAGDNEQFF.